The clone carrying this TCR beta chain was picked up many times. TCRdb re-analysed the 5' RACE reads in MiXCR, keeping a single row per CDR3 protein. The sample has fewer than 25,000 distinct CDR3 sequences, 9.7% seen once. Time point noted: blood at routine non-recurrence follow-up after resection. The source of the sample is a study of spatial heterogeneity in lung cancer. Trimming removed 2 bases from V and 8 bases from J, with 10 bases in between. The CDR3 is made up of 13 amino acids. The germline gives CDR1 MDHEN, CDR2 SYDVKM. The clonotype was recovered from a male donor with early-stage non-small cell lung cancer. The chain has TRBV28 and TRBJ2-1, with D perhaps TRBD2 (6 bases). The sequencing used PBMCs, collected at follow-up. CDR3 sequence: CASSLTGGHEQFF. CDR3 in DNA: TGTGCCAGCAGTTTAACCGGGGGACATGAGCAGTTCTTC.